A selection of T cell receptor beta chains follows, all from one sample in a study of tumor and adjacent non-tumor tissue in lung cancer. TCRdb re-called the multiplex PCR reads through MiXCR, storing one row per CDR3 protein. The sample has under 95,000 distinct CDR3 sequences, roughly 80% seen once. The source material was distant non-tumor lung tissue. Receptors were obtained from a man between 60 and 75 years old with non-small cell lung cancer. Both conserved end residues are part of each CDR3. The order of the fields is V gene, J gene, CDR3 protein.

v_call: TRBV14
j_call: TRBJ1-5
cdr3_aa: CASRLFRQGNQPQHF

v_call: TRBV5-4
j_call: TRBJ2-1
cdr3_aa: CASRRDSVYSEQFF

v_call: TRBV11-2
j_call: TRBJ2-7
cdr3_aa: CASRLDRRDVGIYEQYF

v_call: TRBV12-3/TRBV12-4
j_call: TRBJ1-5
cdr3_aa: CASSVGTYNQPQDF

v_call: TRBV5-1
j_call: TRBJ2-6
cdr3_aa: CASNPNAGPNVLTF

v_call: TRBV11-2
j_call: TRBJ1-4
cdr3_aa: CANSLVPQCTSNENLFF

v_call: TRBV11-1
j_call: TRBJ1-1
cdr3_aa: CASSLAPNLYGRNSEAFF

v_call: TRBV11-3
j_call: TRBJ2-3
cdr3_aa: CATSFQGAETQYF

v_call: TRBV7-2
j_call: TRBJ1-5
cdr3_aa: CASSLQGLCSNQPQHF

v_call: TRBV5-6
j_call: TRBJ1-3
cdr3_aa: CASSSGPSGNIIYF

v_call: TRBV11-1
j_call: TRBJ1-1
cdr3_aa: CARSSLAGNTEAFF

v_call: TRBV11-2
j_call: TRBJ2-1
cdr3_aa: CASSFSGGPYNEQFF

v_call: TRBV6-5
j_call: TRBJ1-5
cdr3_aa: CASSYLQVSNQPQHF

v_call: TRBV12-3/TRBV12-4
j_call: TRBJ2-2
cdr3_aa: CASSPPTANTGELFF

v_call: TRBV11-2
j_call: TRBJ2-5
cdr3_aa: CGSSSTMGGPKEIQYF

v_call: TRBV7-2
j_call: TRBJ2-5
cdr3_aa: CASSSPLTSGGGETQYF

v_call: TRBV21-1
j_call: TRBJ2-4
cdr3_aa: CASSKRTGLSPSRLGDIQYF

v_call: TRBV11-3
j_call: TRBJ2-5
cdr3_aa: CANSLGAAVGLVRETQYF

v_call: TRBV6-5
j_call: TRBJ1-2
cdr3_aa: CAKRSPGRRATNYGYTF

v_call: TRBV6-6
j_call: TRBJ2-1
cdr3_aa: CASGYCGGAYNEQFF

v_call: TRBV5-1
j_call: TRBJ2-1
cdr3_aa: CASSRTGGPYNEQFF

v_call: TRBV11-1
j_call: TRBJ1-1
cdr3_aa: CASRFLAGNTEPFF

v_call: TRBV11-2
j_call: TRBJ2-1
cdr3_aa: CSSSLESYNEQFF

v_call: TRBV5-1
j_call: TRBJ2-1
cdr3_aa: CTSSLWASGGDEQFF

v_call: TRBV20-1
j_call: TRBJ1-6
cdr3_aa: CSVRVPPGANSPFHF

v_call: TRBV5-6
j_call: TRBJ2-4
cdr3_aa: CASSLRTALAKNIQYF

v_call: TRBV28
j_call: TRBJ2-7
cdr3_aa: CASKNNFYEQYF

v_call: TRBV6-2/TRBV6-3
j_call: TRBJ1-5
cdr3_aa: CASTLGLGAHQPQHF

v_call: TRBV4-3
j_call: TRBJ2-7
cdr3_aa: CASSPGLGGYYEQYF